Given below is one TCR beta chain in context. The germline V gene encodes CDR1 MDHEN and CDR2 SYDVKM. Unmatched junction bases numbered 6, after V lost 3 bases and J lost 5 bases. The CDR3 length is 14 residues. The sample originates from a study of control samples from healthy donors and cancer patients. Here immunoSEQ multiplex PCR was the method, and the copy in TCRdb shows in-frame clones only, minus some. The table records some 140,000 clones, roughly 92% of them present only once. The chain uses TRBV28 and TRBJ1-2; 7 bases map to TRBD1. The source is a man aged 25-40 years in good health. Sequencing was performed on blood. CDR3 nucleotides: TGTGCCAGCAGTTTTCAGGGGGGTGGTTATGGCTACACCTTC. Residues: CASSFQGGGYGYTF.